This entry is about one T cell receptor beta chain. This record comes from a study of shared clonotypes between healthy human individuals. The assay was immunoSEQ multiplex PCR, and TCRdb's table has in-frame clones only and misses some. Of a few hundred thousand clones in the sample, approximately 97% were seen once. Sequencing input: naive CD4+ T cells sorted from blood. Subset here: CD45RA+ positively selected. This receptor was taken from a woman in her twenties or thirties in good health.

CDR3 DNA: TGTGCCAGTAGTCCGGGACAGGTGGCGGTGACTAGTTCACCCCTCCACTTT. Translating gives CASSPGQVAVTSSPLHF. This chain connects TRBV19 to TRBJ1-6; TRBD1 aligns across 8 bases. Germline-derived CDR1 and CDR2 are LNHDA and SQIVND (reference sequence). This CDR3 comprises 17 residues. The junction had 15 bases not matched to a gene; V was cut back by 5 bases and J by 9 bases.